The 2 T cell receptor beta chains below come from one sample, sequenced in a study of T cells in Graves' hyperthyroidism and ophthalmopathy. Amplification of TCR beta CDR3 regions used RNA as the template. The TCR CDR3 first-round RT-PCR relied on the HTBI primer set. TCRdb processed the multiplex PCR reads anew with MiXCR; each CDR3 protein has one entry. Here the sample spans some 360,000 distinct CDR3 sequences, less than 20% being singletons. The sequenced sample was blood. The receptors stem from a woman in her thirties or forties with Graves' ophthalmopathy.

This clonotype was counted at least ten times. CDR3 nucleotide sequence: TGTGCCAGCAGAATACAGGGAACTAGCAATCAGCCCCAGCATTTT. Amino acids: CASRIQGTSNQPQHF. The V gene is TRBV28, the J gene TRBJ1-5; D is perhaps TRBD1 (6 bases). CDR1 is MDHEN, CDR2 SYDVKM, per germline. The CDR3 is made up of 15 amino acids. V was shortened by 6 bases and J by 0 bases, with 12 bases between the two germline ends. The complete variable domain, with remaining parts taken from reference TRBV28 and TRBJ1-5, reads DVKVTQSSRYLVKRTGEKVFLECVQDMDHENMFWYRQDPGLGLRLIYFSYDVKMKEKGDIPEGYSVSREKKERFSLILESASTNQTSMYLCASRIQGTSNQPQHFGDGTRLSIL.

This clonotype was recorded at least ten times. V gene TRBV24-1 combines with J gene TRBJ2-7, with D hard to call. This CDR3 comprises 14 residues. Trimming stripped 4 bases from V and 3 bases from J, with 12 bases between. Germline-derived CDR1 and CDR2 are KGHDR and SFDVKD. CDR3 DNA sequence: TGTGCCACCAGTGAGAAAGCGAACCACTACGAGCAGTACTTC. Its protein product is CATSEKANHYEQYF.